Listed below are T cell receptor beta chains from one sample, sequenced in a study of identical twins. One entry per CDR3 protein, called by TCRdb with MiXCR from the 5' RACE reads. The repertoire holds hundreds of thousands of distinct CDR3 sequences, with 21% as singletons. Separately, the same data were catalogued under a study of T cells expressing NK-cell markers.

The sequencing input was PBMCs. The receptors shown here come from a woman aged 18-29 years in good health. The CDR3 runs from the conserved cysteine through the conserved F or W. Each record gives: CDR3 length, D gene, clone size, J gene, V gene, CDR3 DNA, CDR3 protein. A D gene is named only where the DNA matches it firmly. For some rows the clone size is stated as once, few or many, or as a class when expanded; others skip it.

length: 16
D: TRBD1
size: once
J: TRBJ2-1
V: TRBV6-1
DNA: TGTGCCAGCAGTGACCGGACAGGGGGCAATGGGGGTGAGCAGTTCTTC
CDR3: CASSDRTGGNGGEQFF

length: 13
D: NA
size: many
J: TRBJ1-5
V: TRBV29-1
DNA: TGCAGCGTTGAAGTGCAGGCAAATCAGCCCCAGCATTTT
CDR3: CSVEVQANQPQHF

length: 12
D: NA
size: NA
J: TRBJ2-3
V: TRBV10-1
DNA: TGCGCCAGCAGGGGGGACAAAGATACGCAGTATTTT
CDR3: CASRGDKDTQYF

length: 15
D: NA
size: NA
J: TRBJ2-7
V: TRBV12-3/TRBV12-4
DNA: TGTGCCAGCAGTTTTGAGTGGGAAATAACCTACGAGCAGTACTTC
CDR3: CASSFEWEITYEQYF

length: 15
D: NA
size: many
J: TRBJ2-3
V: TRBV20-1
DNA: TGCAGTGCTAGCCCCCAGCCAATCATCACAGATACGCAGTATTTT
CDR3: CSASPQPIITDTQYF

length: 19
D: TRBD2
size: NA
J: TRBJ2-3
V: TRBV4-2
DNA: TGTGCCAGCAGCCAAGGACTAGCGAACCTTTATACTAGCACAGATACGCAGTATTTT
CDR3: CASSQGLANLYTSTDTQYF

length: 14
D: NA
size: NA
J: TRBJ1-2
V: TRBV20-1
DNA: TGCAGTGCTAGAGATCGCGGGGTTAACTATGGCTACACCTTC
CDR3: CSARDRGVNYGYTF

length: 17
D: TRBD1
size: many
J: TRBJ1-2
V: TRBV6-1
DNA: TGTGCCAGCAGCCGCTCTGGGACAGCCCGACCTAACTATGGCTACACCTTC
CDR3: CASSRSGTARPNYGYTF

length: 14
D: TRBD1
size: NA
J: TRBJ1-3
V: TRBV20-1
DNA: TGCAGCGCCCAAGGGACAGGGAGCGGAAACACCATATATTTT
CDR3: CSAQGTGSGNTIYF

length: 12
D: NA
size: few
J: TRBJ2-5
V: TRBV20-1
DNA: TGCAGTGCTAGCGTACAGCCAGAGACCCAGTACTTC
CDR3: CSASVQPETQYF

length: 14
D: NA
size: few
J: TRBJ2-1
V: TRBV2
DNA: TGTGCCAGCACCAGACTCCAGCCTAACAATGAGCAGTTCTTC
CDR3: CASTRLQPNNEQFF

length: 16
D: NA
size: NA
J: TRBJ2-7
V: TRBV5-1
DNA: TGCGCCAGCAGCCAACAACTAACAGGGTTGGGTTACGAGCAGTACTTC
CDR3: CASSQQLTGLGYEQYF

length: 11
D: NA
size: few
J: TRBJ2-5
V: TRBV29-1
DNA: TGCAGCGTTGACCCGGCTGAGACCCAGTACTTC
CDR3: CSVDPAETQYF

length: 13
D: NA
size: NA
J: TRBJ1-1
V: TRBV20-1
DNA: TGCAGTGCTAGAGATCCTAAGAACACTGAAGCTTTCTTT
CDR3: CSARDPKNTEAFF

length: 14
D: TRBD2
size: few
J: TRBJ2-1
V: TRBV6-5
DNA: TGTGCCAGCAGTTACGCCCGGGGGGACAATGAGCAGTTCTTC
CDR3: CASSYARGDNEQFF

length: 14
D: NA
size: NA
J: TRBJ2-2
V: TRBV25-1
DNA: TGTGCCAGCAGTGAAATTGGGGGAGCCGGGGAGCTGTTTTTT
CDR3: CASSEIGGAGELFF

length: 13
D: NA
size: NA
J: TRBJ2-1
V: TRBV6-1
DNA: TGTGCCAGCGGCCGGGGGACCTACAATGAGCAGTTCTTC
CDR3: CASGRGTYNEQFF

length: 15
D: TRBD1
size: few
J: TRBJ1-2
V: TRBV27
DNA: TGTGCCAGCAGTTATACAGGGGGCAACATCTATGGCTACACCTTC
CDR3: CASSYTGGNIYGYTF

length: 15
D: NA
size: NA
J: TRBJ2-3
V: TRBV20-1
DNA: TGCAGTGGTCGGATCGGGCGGTCAATTTTGGATACGCAGTATTTT
CDR3: CSGRIGRSILDTQYF

length: 13
D: TRBD1
size: NA
J: TRBJ2-3
V: TRBV6-1
DNA: TGTGCCAGCAGTGTTGACAGGGCAGATACGCAGTATTTT
CDR3: CASSVDRADTQYF

length: 14
D: NA
size: NA
J: TRBJ2-5
V: TRBV11-2
DNA: TGTGCCAGCAGCTTAGCAGGGAACCCGGAGACCCAGTACTTC
CDR3: CASSLAGNPETQYF

length: 18
D: TRBD2
size: NA
J: TRBJ2-3
V: TRBV11-1
DNA: TGTGCCAGCAGACCCCGATTCGGGACTAGCGGGGGCACAGATACGCAGTATTTT
CDR3: CASRPRFGTSGGTDTQYF

length: 14
D: NA
size: NA
J: TRBJ2-5
V: TRBV6-2/TRBV6-3
DNA: TGTGCCAGCACCGAGCTTCAGTGGGGAGAGACCCAGTACTTC
CDR3: CASTELQWGETQYF

length: 16
D: NA
size: NA
J: TRBJ2-5
V: TRBV6-1
DNA: TGTGCCAGCCCGCCGAATTACAGGGTCGTCCAAGAGACCCAGTACTTC
CDR3: CASPPNYRVVQETQYF

length: 14
D: NA
size: NA
J: TRBJ2-5
V: TRBV6-1
DNA: TGTGCCAGCAGTGAAGCTTGGGTCGTGGAGACCCAGTACTTC
CDR3: CASSEAWVVETQYF

length: 16
D: NA
size: few
J: TRBJ1-5
V: TRBV4-1
DNA: TGCGCCAGCAGCCAAGATATCTTTCAGGGGAATCAGCCCCAGCATTTT
CDR3: CASSQDIFQGNQPQHF

length: 14
D: TRBD2
size: NA
J: TRBJ2-1
V: TRBV10-3
DNA: TGTGCCACTACGAGTAGGACTAGTAGTAATGAGCAGTTCTTC
CDR3: CATTSRTSSNEQFF

length: 17
D: TRBD2
size: few
J: TRBJ2-7
V: TRBV9
DNA: TGTGCCAGCAGCGGGGACAGTACTAGCGGGAGTCGGTACGAGCAGTACTTC
CDR3: CASSGDSTSGSRYEQYF

length: 13
D: TRBD2
size: many
J: TRBJ2-7
V: TRBV20-1
DNA: TGCAGTGCTAGGGGACTAGCCCAGGCGGAGCAGTACTTC
CDR3: CSARGLAQAEQYF

length: 14
D: NA
size: NA
J: TRBJ1-1
V: TRBV9
DNA: TGTGCCAGCAGCGCGACAGCTATGAACACTGAAGCTTTCTTT
CDR3: CASSATAMNTEAFF

length: 16
D: TRBD1
size: NA
J: TRBJ2-7
V: TRBV20-1
DNA: TGCAGTGCTAGGTCGGGCAGGGGGCAGGGAGGCTACGAGCAGTACTTC
CDR3: CSARSGRGQGGYEQYF

length: 14
D: NA
size: few
J: TRBJ2-4
V: TRBV28
DNA: TGTGCCAGCAGTTCGGACAGACGAAAAAACATTCAGTACTTC
CDR3: CASSSDRRKNIQYF

length: 14
D: NA
size: few
J: TRBJ2-7
V: TRBV5-1
DNA: TGCGCCAGCAGTCCGGTTCACAGCTCCTACGAGCAGTACTTC
CDR3: CASSPVHSSYEQYF

length: 18
D: TRBD1
size: NA
J: TRBJ2-1
V: TRBV20-1
DNA: TGCAGTGCTAGAGATAGGGACAGCGGATCCAGCTCCTACAATGAGCAGTTCTTC
CDR3: CSARDRDSGSSSYNEQFF

length: 13
D: NA
size: few
J: TRBJ1-1
V: TRBV20-1
DNA: TGCAGTGCTAGGGGCTATATAGAGTATGAAGCTTTCTTT
CDR3: CSARGYIEYEAFF

length: 15
D: NA
size: few
J: TRBJ2-6
V: TRBV20-1
DNA: TGCAGTGCTAGAGACCTGGACTCTGGGGCCAACGTCCTGACTTTC
CDR3: CSARDLDSGANVLTF

length: 13
D: TRBD1
size: many
J: TRBJ2-7
V: TRBV20-1
DNA: TGCAGTGCTTATCGACAGGGAATCTACGAGCAGTACTTC
CDR3: CSAYRQGIYEQYF

length: 16
D: NA
size: NA
J: TRBJ2-3
V: TRBV7-6
DNA: TGTGCCAGCAGCTTATCTACGGGGAGGAGCACAGATACGCAGTATTTT
CDR3: CASSLSTGRSTDTQYF

length: 15
D: TRBD2
size: few
J: TRBJ2-1
V: TRBV27
DNA: TGTGCCAGCAGTAGAGGACTAGCGTTGGACAATGAGCAGTTCTTC
CDR3: CASSRGLALDNEQFF

length: 12
D: NA
size: few
J: TRBJ2-1
V: TRBV5-6
DNA: TGTGCCAGCAGCTTGCCAGGGTATGAGCAGTTCTTC
CDR3: CASSLPGYEQFF

length: 16
D: TRBD2
size: NA
J: TRBJ2-1
V: TRBV12-5
DNA: TGTGCTAGTGGTTCCCACCTAGCGGGGGCAGGCAATGAGCAGTTCTTC
CDR3: CASGSHLAGAGNEQFF

length: 15
D: NA
size: many
J: TRBJ1-6
V: TRBV4-1
DNA: TGCGCCAGCAGCCATCCCCCTAGGGGATATTCACCCCTCCACTTT
CDR3: CASSHPPRGYSPLHF

length: 14
D: TRBD2
size: many
J: TRBJ2-1
V: TRBV11-2
DNA: TGTGCCAGCAGCCTCCTAGCGGGCGCAAATGAGCAGTTCTTC
CDR3: CASSLLAGANEQFF

length: 12
D: TRBD2
size: NA
J: TRBJ2-7
V: TRBV20-1
DNA: TGCAGTTGGAGCGGGAGTGCCTACGAGCAGTACTTC
CDR3: CSWSGSAYEQYF

length: 15
D: NA
size: few
J: TRBJ1-5
V: TRBV19
DNA: TGTGCCAGTAGTATAAACCCTTATAGCAATCAGCCCCAGCATTTT
CDR3: CASSINPYSNQPQHF

length: 15
D: NA
size: few
J: TRBJ1-3
V: TRBV10-3
DNA: TGTGCCATCAGGGGGACGAACCTTCGCGAAAACACCATATATTTT
CDR3: CAIRGTNLRENTIYF

length: 13
D: TRBD1
size: NA
J: TRBJ1-1
V: TRBV12-3/TRBV12-4
DNA: TGTGCCAGCAGTATCGGGACAGCTATTGAAGCTTTCTTT
CDR3: CASSIGTAIEAFF

length: 15
D: NA
size: NA
J: TRBJ2-1
V: TRBV5-1
DNA: TGCGCCAGCAGCTCTACAGGGAGCTCCTACAATGAGCAGTTCTTC
CDR3: CASSSTGSSYNEQFF

length: 14
D: TRBD2
size: many
J: TRBJ2-1
V: TRBV7-3
DNA: TGTGCCAGCAGCGCTCAGACTAGCTCCAATGAGCAGTTCTTC
CDR3: CASSAQTSSNEQFF

length: 12
D: NA
size: NA
J: TRBJ2-7
V: TRBV21-1
DNA: TGTGCCAGCAGCAAAGTAAGCTACGAGCAGTACTTC
CDR3: CASSKVSYEQYF

length: 13
D: NA
size: few
J: TRBJ1-1
V: TRBV12-3/TRBV12-4
DNA: TGTGCCAGCAGTACCCGACAAGCCACTGAAGCTTTCTTT
CDR3: CASSTRQATEAFF

length: 16
D: NA
size: NA
J: TRBJ2-3
V: TRBV5-1
DNA: TGCGCCAGCAGCTTCTTTCCAGGGGTCGGCACAGATACGCAGTATTTT
CDR3: CASSFFPGVGTDTQYF

length: 16
D: NA
size: many
J: TRBJ1-2
V: TRBV29-1
DNA: TGCAGCGTTGAAGCCGTCTTCGTAGGGGCTAACTATGGCTACACCTTC
CDR3: CSVEAVFVGANYGYTF